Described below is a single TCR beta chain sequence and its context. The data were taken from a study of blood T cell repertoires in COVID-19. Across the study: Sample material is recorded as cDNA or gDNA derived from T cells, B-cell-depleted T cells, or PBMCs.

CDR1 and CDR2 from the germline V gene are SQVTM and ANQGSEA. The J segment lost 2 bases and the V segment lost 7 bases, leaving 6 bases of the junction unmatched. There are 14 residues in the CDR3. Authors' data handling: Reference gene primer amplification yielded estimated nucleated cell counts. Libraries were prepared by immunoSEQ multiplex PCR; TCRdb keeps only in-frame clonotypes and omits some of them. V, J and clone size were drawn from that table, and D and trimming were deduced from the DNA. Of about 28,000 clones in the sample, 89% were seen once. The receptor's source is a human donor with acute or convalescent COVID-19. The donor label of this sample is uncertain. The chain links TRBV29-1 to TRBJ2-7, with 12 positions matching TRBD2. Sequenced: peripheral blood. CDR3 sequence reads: CSGRLAGEAYEQYF. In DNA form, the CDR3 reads TGCAGCGGACGACTAGCGGGGGAGGCCTACGAGCAGTACTTC.